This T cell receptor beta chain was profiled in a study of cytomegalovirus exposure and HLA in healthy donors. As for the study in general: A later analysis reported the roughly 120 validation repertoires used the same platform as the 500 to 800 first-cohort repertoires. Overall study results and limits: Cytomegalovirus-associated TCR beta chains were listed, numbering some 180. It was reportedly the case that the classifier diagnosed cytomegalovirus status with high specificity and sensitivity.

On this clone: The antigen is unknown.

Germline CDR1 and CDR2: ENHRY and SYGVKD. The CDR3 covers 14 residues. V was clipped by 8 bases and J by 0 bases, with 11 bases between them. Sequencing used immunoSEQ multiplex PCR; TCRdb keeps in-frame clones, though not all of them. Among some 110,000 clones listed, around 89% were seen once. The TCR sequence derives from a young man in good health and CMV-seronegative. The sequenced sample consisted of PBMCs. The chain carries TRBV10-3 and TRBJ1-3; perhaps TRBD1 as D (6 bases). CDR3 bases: TGTGCCATCCTAACAGGGAACTCTGGAAACACCATATATTTT. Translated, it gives CAILTGNSGNTIYF.